The 2 T cell receptor beta chains below were found in one sample sequenced in a study of blood T cell repertoires in COVID-19. Assay: immunoSEQ multiplex PCR; the TCRdb copy retains only in-frame clones and omits some. The data contain tens of thousands of clones, less than 85% of them singletons. The sequenced sample was peripheral blood. The source of these receptors is a woman between 65 and 79 years old with acute or convalescent COVID-19.

The chain is built from TRBV4-1 and TRBJ1-2; 8 nucleotides align to TRBD1. The junction had 7 bases not matched to a gene; V was cut back by 0 bases and J by 4 bases. The CDR3 has 16 amino acids. The germline gives CDR1 MGHRA, CDR2 YSYEKL. The CDR3 sequence is CASSQDWSTGAYGYTF. DNA for the CDR3: TGCGCCAGCAGCCAAGATTGGTCGACAGGGGCCTATGGCTACACCTTC.

The V gene is TRBV12-3 or TRBV12-4, the J gene TRBJ2-3; D perhaps matches TRBD2 (5 bases). There are 13 residues in the CDR3. V was clipped by 2 bases and J by 11 bases, with 14 bases between them. The DNA of the CDR3 is TGTGCCAGCAGTTTAACGGGGTCCGCCATGCAGTATTTT. This sequence encodes CASSLTGSAMQYF.